Below, one T cell receptor beta chain is given with its context. The data originate from a study of blood T cell repertoires in COVID-19. Study-level information: T cells, B-cell-depleted T cells, or PBMCs provided the cDNA or gDNA that served as material.

Trimming cost V 5 bases and J 2 bases; bases outside gene matches: 5. The CDR3 is made up of 14 amino acids. In germline, CDR1 is KGHSH, CDR2 LQKENI. In the original analysis: Using reference gene primer amplification, nucleated cell counts were estimated. Using immunoSEQ multiplex PCR, the repertoire was profiled, and TCRdb retains in-frame clones only, with some absent. V and J calls and clone size are those listed in that table; D and trimming were worked out from the DNA. The sample shows 120,000 or so clones, over 75% of them seen only once. The rearrangement links TRBV18 to TRBJ2-7; 8 nucleotides match TRBD1. The sample comprised peripheral blood. The sequence was collected from a woman of 80 years or more with acute or convalescent COVID-19. Here the CDR3 reads CASSGGTGTYEQYF. Written as DNA, the CDR3 is TGTGCCAGCTCAGGAGGGACAGGAACCTACGAGCAGTACTTC.